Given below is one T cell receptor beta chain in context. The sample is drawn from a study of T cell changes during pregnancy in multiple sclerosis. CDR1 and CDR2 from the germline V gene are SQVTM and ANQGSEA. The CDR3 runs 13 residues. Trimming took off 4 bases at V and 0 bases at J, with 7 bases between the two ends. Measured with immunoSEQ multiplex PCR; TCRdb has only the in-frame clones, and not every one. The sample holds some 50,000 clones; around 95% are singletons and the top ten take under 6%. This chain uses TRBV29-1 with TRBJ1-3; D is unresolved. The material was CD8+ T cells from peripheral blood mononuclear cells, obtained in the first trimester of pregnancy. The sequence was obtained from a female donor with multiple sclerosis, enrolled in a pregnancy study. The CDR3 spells CSVVPNSGNTIYF. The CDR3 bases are TGCAGCGTTGTCCCCAACTCTGGAAACACCATATATTTT.